This passage covers 23 T cell receptor beta chains from one sample sequenced in a study of blood T cell repertoires in COVID-19. Generated by immunoSEQ multiplex PCR, the TCRdb table keeps only in-frame clones and is missing some. The sample lists approximately 180,000 clones, about 84% seen once, with 15% to 20% in the top ten. The sequenced material came from peripheral blood. The origin of the receptors is a person between 65 and 79 years old with COVID-19, enrolled during active disease.

This chain links TRBV7-2 with TRBJ1-1, with D possibly matching TRBD1 (5 bases). Per germline, CDR1 SGHTA and CDR2 FQGNSA. With 4 bases removed from V and 4 bases from J, the gap between germline ends came to 10 bases. The CDR3 spans 13 residues. The CDR3 nucleotides read TGTGCCAGCAGCTCTCCTACAGGCACTGAAGCTTTCTTT. Its translation is CASSSPTGTEAFF.

The chain joins TRBV12-3 or TRBV12-4 to TRBJ2-5; maybe TRBD1 (6 bases). Trimming took off 6 bases at V and 5 bases at J, with 13 bases between the two ends. The CDR3 totals 13 residues. The CDR3 bases are TGTGCCAGCAGCAGAGGGGGTCGGGAGACCCAGTACTTC. As protein: CASSRGGRETQYF.

CDR3 residues: CASKPGLDLDTQYF. The CDR3 DNA reads TGTGCCAGCAAACCGGGACTAGATTTGGATACGCAGTATTTT. V usage is TRBV28 and J usage is TRBJ2-3, with 8 bases lining up with TRBD2. The CDR3 length is 14 residues. V lost 7 bases to trimming and J lost 6 bases; unmatched junction nucleotides: 9. Germline loops: CDR1 MDHEN, CDR2 SYDVKM.

The rearrangement links TRBV4-3 to TRBJ2-3; 12 bases are shared with TRBD2. Germline V lookup: CDR1 LGHNA, CDR2 YSLEER. The CDR3 is 16 amino acids. With 0 bases clipped from V and 6 bases from J, the junction kept 4 bases outside the gene matches. CDR3 DNA sequence: TGCGCCAGCAGCCAAGAACTAGCGGGAGGACTTGATACGCAGTATTTT. It yields the protein CASSQELAGGLDTQYF.

This chain connects TRBV7-9 to TRBJ1-4; the match to TRBD1 covers 8 bases. The germline gives CDR1 SEHNR, CDR2 FQNEAQ (reference sequence). The CDR3 runs 15 residues. V trimming: 5 bases; J trimming: 5 bases; junction bases outside the gene matches: 7. Written as DNA, the CDR3 is TGTGCCAGCAGCCTACGGACAGGGTTAAATGAAAAACTGTTTTTT. Translation gives CASSLRTGLNEKLFF.

This clone occurred a few times. The chain is built from TRBV7-3 and TRBJ2-7, with D perhaps matching TRBD1 (6 bases). Trimming shortened V by 2 bases and J by 3 bases, and 20 bases separated the two germline ends. The CDR3 runs to 17 residues. Germline CDR1 and CDR2: SGHTA and FQGTGA. The CDR3 region is CASSLSAPVGTYYEQYF. DNA for the CDR3: TGTGCCAGCAGCTTATCAGCGCCCGTTGGGACATACTACGAGCAGTACTTC.

This chain uses TRBV29-1 with TRBJ1-2, with 7 bases aligning to TRBD1. V lost 4 bases and J lost 6; bases outside the gene matches: 5. The CDR3 covers 12 residues. Germline CDR1 is SQVTM and CDR2 is ANQGSEA. Written as DNA, the CDR3 is TGCAGCGTTGCAGGGGGAATAGATGGCTACACCTTC. Translation: CSVAGGIDGYTF. The full variable domain, with the rest looked up from reference TRBV29-1 and TRBJ1-2, is SAVISQKPSRDICQRGTSLTIQCQVDSQVTMMFWYRQQPGQSLTLIATANQGSEATYESGFVIDKFPISRPNLTFSTLTVSNMSPEDSSIYLCSVAGGIDGYTFGSGTRLTVV.

V and J are TRBV9 and TRBJ1-4; the match to TRBD1 covers 7 bases. Trimming took 1 base from V and 4 from J; bases not matched to a gene: 4. This CDR3 is built from 15 residues. CDR1 and CDR2 (germline): SGDLS, YYNGEE. The CDR3 sequence: CASSVSGTDNEKLFF. The CDR3 DNA sequence: TGTGCCAGCAGCGTATCCGGGACAGATAATGAAAAACTGTTTTTT.

V is TRBV5-6 and J is TRBJ2-3, with D possibly TRBD2 on 5 matching bases. The CDR3 covers 13 residues. V was clipped by 1 base and J by 7 bases, with 10 bases between them. The germline gives CDR1 SGHDT, CDR2 YYEEEE. CDR3 DNA: TGTGCCAGCAGCTTGCTTCTAGCAAATACGCAGTATTTT. This codes for CASSLLLANTQYF.

Of note for this clone: Other DNA sequences in this specimen translate into the identical CDR3. V and J are TRBV14 and TRBJ1-2, with 10 bases identical to TRBD1. V lost 4 bases to trimming and J lost 2 bases; unmatched junction nucleotides: 4. Germline V gives CDR1 SGHDN, CDR2 FVKESK. The CDR3 is made up of 15 amino acids. The CDR3 sequence: CASSLSGQGNYGYTF. The CDR3 nucleotides read TGTGCCAGCAGCCTCTCGGGACAGGGGAACTATGGCTACACCTTC.

The chain recombines TRBV10-1 with TRBJ1-6; 7 bases fit TRBD1. Germline V gene sequence: CDR1 WNHNN, CDR2 SYGVQD (reference sequence). V lost 4 bases and J lost 7; bases outside the gene matches: 7. The CDR3 extends over 15 amino acids. The CDR3 here is CASSGSGTDNSPLHF. The CDR3, as DNA: TGCGCCAGCAGTGGTTCCGGGACAGACAATTCACCCCTCCACTTT.

The chain joins TRBV27 to TRBJ2-3; TRBD1 matches 7 bases. The germline CDR1 and CDR2 sequences are MNHEY and SMNVEV (reference sequence). V lost 8 bases, J lost 2 bases, and 10 bases stayed unmatched. The CDR3 runs 15 residues. CDR3 DNA sequence: TGTGCCAGCCGGCCGGCAGGGGGATTCACAGATACGCAGTATTTT. This gives the protein CASRPAGGFTDTQYF.

The rearrangement joins TRBV11-3 to TRBJ1-1, with D possibly being TRBD1 (6 bases). The CDR3 runs 14 residues. Germline V gene sequence: CDR1 SGHNT, CDR2 YENEEA. V shed 1 base and J shed 4 bases, with 10 bases lying between them. CDR3 nucleotide sequence: TGTGCCAGCAGCTTAGGCAGGGGAAGCACTGAAGCTTTCTTT. Protein sequence: CASSLGRGSTEAFF.

The chain uses TRBV3-1 (or the pseudogene TRBV3-2) and TRBJ1-3, with 7 bases matching TRBD1. The CDR3 has 18 residues. Germline lookup yields CDR1 LGHDT and CDR2 YNNKEL (reference sequence). The trim removed 4 bases at V and 1 base at J, leaving 13 bases unmatched. CDR3 bases: TGTGCCAGCAGCCCTATAAGCAGGGGGGTAGGGTCTGGAAACACCATATATTTT. As protein: CASSPISRGVGSGNTIYF.

A word on this clone: Here the CDR3 omits its conserved ending phenylalanine or tryptophan, so a read error is the likely source. Because the CDR3's place on the DNA is in doubt, the DNA is left out and the CDR3 is given as listed by TCRdb. The gene calls are TRBV11-1 and TRBJ1-2; the D segment call TRBD1 is taken from the table without a DNA check. Germline V gives CDR1 SGHAT, CDR2 FQDESV (reference sequence). The CDR3 spans 11 amino acids, including both terminal residues. CDR3 sequence reads: CASSHHPGTGS.

This clone has just one count. The J gene is TRBJ2-7, the V gene TRBV5-8; D is ambiguous. CDR1 SGHTS and CDR2 YDEGEE come from the germline V gene. Trimming left V 2 bases short and J 2 bases short, with 8 bases between. The CDR3 has 13 residues. The CDR3 DNA is TGTGCCAGCAGCTTTGGCAGTCCCTACGAGCAGTACTTC. Translating gives CASSFGSPYEQYF.

This chain uses TRBV7-2 with TRBJ2-3, with a tentative D call TRBD1 (6 bases). Germline V gives CDR1 SGHTA, CDR2 FQGNSA. V lost 4 bases and J lost 2, with 16 bases in between. The CDR3 sequence is 16 residues long. The CDR3 loop reads CASSSGQSPLTDTQYF. CDR3 coding DNA: TGTGCCAGCAGCTCCGGACAGAGCCCCCTCACAGATACGCAGTATTTT.

This clone occurred once. The chain recombines TRBV7-2 with TRBJ1-6; a possible D gene is TRBD1 (5 bases). V was pared by 1 base and J by 6 bases, with 16 bases between. Germline loops: CDR1 SGHTA, CDR2 FQGNSA. The CDR3 is made up of 17 amino acids. CDR3 protein: CASSLVSRGAGNSPLHF. In DNA, the CDR3 is TGTGCCAGCAGCTTAGTTAGTAGGGGCGCCGGTAATTCACCCCTCCACTTT.

This chain connects TRBV5-4 to TRBJ2-6; D might be TRBD1 (5 bases). Trimming took 9 bases from V and 0 from J, leaving 16 bases between them. Germline CDR1 SGHNT, CDR2 YYREEE (reference sequence). CDR3 length: 16 residues. The CDR3 here is CATRMGLTSGANVLTF. CDR3 DNA: TGTGCCACCCGGATGGGGCTTACCTCTGGGGCCAACGTCCTGACTTTC.

This chain links TRBV5-6 with TRBJ1-5, with D perhaps TRBD1 (5 bases). The V end was cut by 1 base, the J end by 6 bases, with 20 bases between. CDR1 is SGHDT, CDR2 YYEEEE, per germline. The CDR3 is 17 residues long. The CDR3 DNA is TGTGCCAGCAGCTTGTGGGCAGGGTGGCTTCTCGGTCAGCCCCAGCATTTT. As protein: CASSLWAGWLLGQPQHF.

This chain uses TRBV10-3 with TRBJ2-1; tentative D call: TRBD2 (6 bases). Trimming shortened V by 0 bases and J by 0 bases, and 12 bases separated the two germline ends. The CDR3 contains 17 residues. From germline, CDR1 is ENHRY and CDR2 SYGVKD. The CDR3 nucleotides are TGTGCCATCAGTGAGTCGTCACTAGCCAGCTCCTACAATGAGCAGTTCTTC. Encoded protein: CAISESSLASSYNEQFF.

This clone came up once. The V gene is TRBV7-2, the J gene TRBJ2-4; the D gene is possibly TRBD2 (5 bases). The CDR3 has 14 amino acids. Germline-derived CDR1 and CDR2 are SGHTA and FQGNSA. V shed 1 base and J shed 6 bases, with 10 bases lying between them. The CDR3 DNA sequence: TGTGCCAGCAGCTTAGGGGAGTTTACAAACATTCAGTACTTC. Its protein is CASSLGEFTNIQYF. The variable domain in full, completed from reference TRBV7-2 and TRBJ2-4, reads GAGVSQSPSNKVTEKGKDVELRCDPISGHTALYWYRQSLGQGLEFLIYFQGNSAPDKSGLPSDRFSAERTGGSVSTLTIQRTQQEDSAVYLCASSLGEFTNIQYFGAGTRLSVL.

J is TRBJ2-6 and V is TRBV7-2; D ambiguous. V dropped 5 bases and J dropped 2 bases, with 19 bases sitting between them. Per germline, CDR1 SGHTA and CDR2 FQGNSA. This CDR3 has 18 residues. CDR3 in amino acids: CASSRSISRNPGANVLTF. The CDR3, as DNA: TGTGCCAGCAGCCGTTCCATTTCTAGAAATCCTGGGGCCAACGTCCTGACTTTC. The full variable domain, completed using reference TRBV7-2 and TRBJ2-6, is GAGVSQSPSNKVTEKGKDVELRCDPISGHTALYWYRQSLGQGLEFLIYFQGNSAPDKSGLPSDRFSAERTGGSVSTLTIQRTQQEDSAVYLCASSRSISRNPGANVLTFGAGSRLTVL.